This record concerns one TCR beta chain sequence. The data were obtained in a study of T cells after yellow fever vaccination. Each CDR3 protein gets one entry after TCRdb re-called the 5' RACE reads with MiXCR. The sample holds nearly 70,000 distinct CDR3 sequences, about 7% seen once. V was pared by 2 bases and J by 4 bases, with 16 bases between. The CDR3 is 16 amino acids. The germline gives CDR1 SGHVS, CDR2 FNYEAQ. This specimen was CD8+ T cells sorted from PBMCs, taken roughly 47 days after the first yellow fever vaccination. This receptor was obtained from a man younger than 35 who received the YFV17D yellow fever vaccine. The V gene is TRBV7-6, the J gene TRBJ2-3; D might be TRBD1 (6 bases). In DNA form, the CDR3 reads TGTGCCAGCAGCTTAAGAGGTACAGGGATTTCAGATACGCAGTATTTT. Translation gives CASSLRGTGISDTQYF.